This TCR beta chain was identified during a study of blood T cells in healthy people across ages. Study context: Template switching captured about one barcoded beta molecule per two T cells. Study outcomes and limitations: Long-lived donors had more naive CD4+ cells and higher diversity than aged donors.

Worth noting for this clonotype: Its cognate antigen is unknown.

Per the germline V gene, CDR1 is SGHKS and CDR2 is YYEKEE (reference sequence). V was trimmed by 4 bases and J by 9 bases, leaving 23 bases between them. The length of the CDR3 is 16 residues. Primed by a sample-barcoded 5' primer and a J-beta primer mix, a second PCR proceeded for 7 to 11 cycles. All cDNA molecules were each tagged by a template-switch adaptor with 12 random nucleotides. TCRdb called the 5' RACE reads again in MiXCR, with one record for every CDR3 protein. Of over a million distinct CDR3 sequences listed, 35% to 50% were seen once; the top ten hold 15% to 20%. The rearrangement uses TRBV5-5 and TRBJ2-4; possibly TRBD2 for D (6 bases). This clonotype was obtained from a woman between 55 and 75 years old in good health. The sequenced material came from blood. The CDR3 DNA is TGTGCCAGCAGCCCTACCGGCTTTCCGGAGGGGAGCATTCAGTACTTC. Amino acids: CASSPTGFPEGSIQYF.